Below, one TCR beta chain is given with its context. Antigen specificity is unknown. The data are from a study of neoadjuvant nivolumab and ipilimumab in lung cancer. With 2 bases removed from V and 0 bases from J, the gap between germline ends came to 17 bases. The CDR3 has 18 amino acids. Germline V lookup: CDR1 SGHAT, CDR2 FQNNGV. The assay was immunoSEQ multiplex PCR, and TCRdb's table has in-frame clones only and misses some. This table has fewer than 30,000 clones, 75% to 90% appearing once. The study, taken as a whole, reports: From pretherapy to surgery, tumor richness and clonality rose with dual therapy.

The sample in question was tumor tissue, obtained after neoadjuvant nivolumab, alone or with ipilimumab, at or shortly before surgery. The clonotype was recovered from an adult with non-small cell lung cancer. This chain links TRBV11-2 with TRBJ2-1; TRBD2 might be the D (6 bases). The CDR3 sequence: CASSLNLGGTSSYNEQFF. CDR3 sequence (DNA): TGTGCCAGCAGCTTAAATTTGGGGGGTACGAGCTCCTACAATGAGCAGTTCTTC.